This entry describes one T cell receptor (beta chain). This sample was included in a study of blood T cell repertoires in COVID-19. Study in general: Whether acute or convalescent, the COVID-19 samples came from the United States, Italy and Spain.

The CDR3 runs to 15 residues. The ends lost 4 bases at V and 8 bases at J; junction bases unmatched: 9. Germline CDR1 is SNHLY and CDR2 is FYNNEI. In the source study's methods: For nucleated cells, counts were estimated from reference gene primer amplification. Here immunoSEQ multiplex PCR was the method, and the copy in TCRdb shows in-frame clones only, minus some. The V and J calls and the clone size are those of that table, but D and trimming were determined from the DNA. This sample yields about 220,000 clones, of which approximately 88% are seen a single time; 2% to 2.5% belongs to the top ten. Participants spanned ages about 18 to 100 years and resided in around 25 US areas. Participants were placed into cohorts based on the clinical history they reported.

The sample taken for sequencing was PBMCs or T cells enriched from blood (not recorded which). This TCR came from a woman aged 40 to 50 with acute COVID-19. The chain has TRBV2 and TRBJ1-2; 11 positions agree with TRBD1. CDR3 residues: CASSVLGTGGRGYTF. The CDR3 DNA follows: TGTGCCAGCAGTGTCCTGGGGACAGGGGGAAGGGGCTACACCTTC.